Below are 27 T cell receptor beta chains sequenced from a single sample in a study of blood T cells in healthy people across ages (dated by TCRdb to the mid-2010s). The receptor library was made with 5' RACE. The listed sequencing device is Illumina HiSeq 2500. A second PCR of about 7 to 12 cycles was run with a J-beta primer mix and a sample-barcoded 5' primer. TCRdb handled the public reads itself, with Q25 trimming in fastp and clone calling in MiXCR, and kept productive beta chains. Each CDR3 protein gets just one entry, which takes the most common genes and DNA from the rows behind it. A total of hundreds of thousands of distinct CDR3 sequences appear in this sample, roughly 49% of them only once. The ten most abundant clones make up under 35% of the sample. Sequences were obtained from blood. All receptors come from a woman aged 55-69 years in good health.

The J gene is TRBJ2-3, the V gene TRBV20-1, with D perhaps TRBD1 (6 bases). The CDR3 extends over 14 amino acids. V lost 6 bases and J 2 bases, leaving 15 bases between the germline ends. Germline V CDR1 and CDR2: DFQATT, SNEGSKA (reference sequence). In DNA, the CDR3 is TGCAGTGCAACGCACGGACAGATCACAGATACGCAGTATTTT. Residues: CSATHGQITDTQYF.

This chain links TRBV6-6 with TRBJ1-6, with 8 bases fitting TRBD1. This CDR3 spans 16 amino acids. Germline loops: CDR1 MNHNY, CDR2 SVGAGI (reference sequence). Trimming took 2 bases from V and 8 from J; bases not matched to a gene: 8. CDR3 residues: CASSYKAGGADSPLHF. The DNA for the CDR3 is TGTGCCAGCAGTTACAAGGCAGGGGGCGCCGATTCACCCCTCCACTTT.

The gene calls are TRBV29-1 and TRBJ2-2; TRBD2 agrees at 10 bases. The CDR3 sequence is 15 residues long. After removal of 6 bases from V and 1 base from J, the junction contained 5 bases not matched to a gene. Germline CDR1 is SQVTM and CDR2 is ANQGSEA. DNA of the CDR3: TGCAGCGTCCCGACTAGCGGGCGGAACACCGGGGAGCTGTTTTTT. Encoded protein: CSVPTSGRNTGELFF.

As to this clonotype: This may be a read error, as it is one base from a much larger clone. This rearrangement joins TRBV20-1 to TRBJ2-7, with TRBD2 identical over 15 bases. The CDR3 has 16 amino acids. Trimming cost V 1 base and J 4 bases; bases outside gene matches: 5. Germline CDR1 reads DFQATT; CDR2 reads SNEGSKA (reference sequence). The CDR3 loop reads CSARAGTSGRTYEQYF. CDR3 DNA: TGCAGTGCTAGAGCCGGGACTAGCGGGAGGACATACGAGCAGTACTTC.

The chain employs TRBV18 and TRBJ2-1, with 11 bases aligning to TRBD2. The length of the CDR3 is 13 residues. J gave up 13 bases and V 6 bases, and 8 bases lay outside the gene matches. Germline loops: CDR1 KGHSH, CDR2 LQKENI. The CDR3 sequence: CASSAGLAGYQFF. CDR3 bases: TGTGCCAGCTCGGCCGGACTAGCGGGTTACCAGTTCTTC.

This rearrangement joins TRBV20-1 to TRBJ2-3; D may be TRBD1 (5 bases). The germline gives CDR1 DFQATT, CDR2 SNEGSKA (reference sequence). CDR3 length equals 14 residues. The ends were cut back, 3 bases at V and 1 base at J, with 11 bases in the middle. As DNA, the CDR3 is TGCAGTGCTAGTCAGGGCCATGGCACAGATACGCAGTATTTT. The encoded protein is CSASQGHGTDTQYF.

This clonotype turned up a few times. The chain links TRBV7-9 to TRBJ1-1, with a possible D match to TRBD1 (5 bases). This CDR3 contains 11 residues. Germline loops: CDR1 SEHNR, CDR2 FQNEAQ (reference sequence). Trimming pared 7 bases from V and 6 bases from J, leaving 9 bases between. CDR3 protein: CASNPGPEAFF. CDR3 sequence (DNA): TGTGCCAGCAACCCAGGGCCTGAAGCTTTCTTT.

The chain joins TRBV13 to TRBJ2-2; 8 positions agree with TRBD1. This CDR3 has 15 residues. The germline gives CDR1 PRHDT, CDR2 FYEKMQ (reference sequence). The junction had 7 bases not matched to a gene; V was cut back by 5 bases and J by 5 bases. In DNA form, the CDR3 reads TGTGCCAGCAGCCACGGGACAGGTTGGACCGGGGAGCTGTTTTTT. This gives the protein CASSHGTGWTGELFF.

The rearrangement links TRBV29-1 to TRBJ2-7; D assignment may be TRBD1 or TRBD2 (6 bases each). V was cut by 4 bases and J by 2 bases, with 9 bases left in between. Germline V gene data show CDR1 as SQVTM and CDR2 as ANQGSEA. This CDR3 has 12 amino acids. This CDR3 is CSVGRGAYEQYF. The CDR3 bases are TGCAGCGTTGGGAGGGGGGCCTACGAGCAGTACTTC.

The chain combines TRBV29-1 with TRBJ2-7; D unclear. Germline values: CDR1 SQVTM, CDR2 ANQGSEA. This CDR3 spans 13 amino acids. V lost 0 bases and J lost 3, with 9 bases in between. CDR3 in amino acids: CSVEDDKLYEQYF. As DNA, the CDR3 is TGCAGCGTTGAAGACGATAAACTCTACGAGCAGTACTTC.

The chain uses TRBV4-3 and TRBJ1-1; perhaps TRBD1 as D (5 bases). The germline gives CDR1 LGHNA, CDR2 YSLEER. The CDR3 runs 17 residues. The V and J ends lost 0 bases and 4 bases respectively, with 18 bases between them. The CDR3 nucleotides read TGCGCCAGCAGCCAAGAGGGGGTGGGGGTCGCGAGCACTGAAGCTTTCTTT. Its translation is CASSQEGVGVASTEAFF.

The V gene is TRBV28, the J gene TRBJ2-7, with no clear D. The J call is in doubt because the DNA end fits TRBJ2-5 better. This CDR3 region has 13 residues. Germline assignment: CDR1 MDHEN and CDR2 SYDVKM. As DNA, the CDR3 is TGTGCCAGCAGTCGGACCTACGGAGAGACCCAGTACTTC. Translation: CASSRTYGETQYF.

This chain joins TRBV6-2 or TRBV6-3 and TRBJ1-2; weak D call: TRBD1 (5 bases). With 2 bases removed from V and 8 bases from J, the gap between germline ends came to 9 bases. CDR3 length: 12 residues. Per the germline V gene, CDR1 is MNHEY and CDR2 is SVGEGT. CDR3 loop: CASSYQGRGYTF. The DNA for the CDR3 is TGTGCCAGCAGTTACCAGGGCCGGGGCTACACCTTC.

In nucleotides, the CDR3 is TGTGCCAGCAGCCAGAGGGGACTAGCGGGAGCCATATACTCCTACAATGAGCAGTACTTC. This translates into CASSQRGLAGAIYSYNEQYF. This chain joins TRBV4-2 and TRBJ2-1; the match to TRBD2 covers 14 bases. Matching the DNA end better, TRBJ2-7 makes the J call doubtful. This CDR3 is 20 amino acids long. Germline V gives CDR1 LGHNA, CDR2 YNFKEQ.

The V and J genes are TRBV6-2 or TRBV6-3 and TRBJ2-1; 14 nucleotides agree with TRBD2. V gave up 5 bases and J gave up 9 bases; unmatched junction bases: 9. The CDR3 has 16 residues. The germline V gene has CDR1 MNHEY and CDR2 SVGEGT. The CDR3 protein is CASSTRTSGRWGEQFF. The CDR3 region has the DNA TGTGCCAGCAGTACTCGGACTAGCGGGAGGTGGGGTGAGCAGTTCTTC.

V is TRBV11-2 and J is TRBJ2-1, with D perhaps matching TRBD1 or TRBD2 (6 bases each). The end of the DNA is better explained by TRBJ2-7, so the J call may be wrong. Germline V lookup: CDR1 SGHAT, CDR2 FQNNGV. CDR3 length: 22 residues. CDR3 region: CASSSRTDHPTQGTSGFYEQYF. DNA for the CDR3: TGTGCCAGCAGCTCCAGGACAGACCATCCCACACAAGGGACTTCCGGATTTTACGAGCAGTACTTC.

This rearrangement joins TRBV2 to TRBJ2-7; 7 bases match TRBD2. Trimming cost V 3 bases and J 4 bases; bases outside gene matches: 6. Germline lookup yields CDR1 SNHLY and CDR2 FYNNEI. This CDR3 is built from 14 residues. The chain's CDR3 is CASSDGRGLYEQYF. CDR3 coding DNA: TGTGCCAGCAGTGATGGGAGGGGATTGTACGAGCAGTACTTC.

This clonotype was detected a few times. The chain has TRBV25-1 and TRBJ2-1; tentative D call: TRBD2 (5 bases). This CDR3 region has 15 residues. Per germline, CDR1 MGHDK and CDR2 SYGVNS. Trimming pared 6 bases from V and 7 bases from J, leaving 19 bases between. CDR3 residues: CASSARGVVGNEQFF. The DNA for the CDR3 is TGTGCCAGCAGCGCCCGGGGAGTAGTGGGAAATGAGCAGTTCTTC.

This clonotype occurred a few times. The chain has TRBV5-1 and TRBJ1-5, with D unresolved. The CDR3 has 13 amino acids. V lost 2 bases and J 5 bases, leaving 8 bases between the germline ends. CDR1 and CDR2 (germline): SGHRS, YFSETQ. The CDR3 nucleotides are TGCGCCAGCAGCTTTTCGATAGATCAGCCCCAGCATTTT. The encoded protein is CASSFSIDQPQHF.

The chain recombines TRBV12-5 with TRBJ2-1; no firm D call. Trimming took off 1 base at V and 15 bases at J, with 22 bases between the two ends. This CDR3 is built from 15 residues. From germline, CDR1 is LGHNT and CDR2 FRNRAP. The CDR3 reads CASGLGEFSYNEPFF. In DNA form, the CDR3 reads TGTGCTAGTGGTTTGGGGGAATTCTCCTACAATGAACCGTTCTTC.

This chain uses TRBV28 with TRBJ2-6; 8 positions match TRBD1. Per the germline V gene, CDR1 is MDHEN and CDR2 is SYDVKM. The ends lost 8 bases at V and 1 base at J; junction bases unmatched: 10. This CDR3 spans 17 amino acids. In DNA, the CDR3 is TGTGCCAGCTCGGCCGGGACAGGACTTTCTGGGGCCAACGTCCTGACTTTC. Encoded protein: CASSAGTGLSGANVLTF. Drawing the rest from reference TRBV28 and TRBJ2-6, the complete variable domain is DVKVTQSSRYLVKRTGEKVFLECVQDMDHENMFWYRQDPGLGLRLIYFSYDVKMKEKGDIPEGYSVSREKKERFSLILESASTNQTSMYLCASSAGTGLSGANVLTFGAGSRLTVL.

This clonotype was counted between two and nine times. The chain joins TRBV4-3 to TRBJ2-1; D gene unclear. The tail of the sequence fits TRBJ2-7 better, so the J call may be wrong. Germline CDR1 is LGHNA and CDR2 is YSLEER. The CDR3 runs 15 residues. The CDR3 loop reads CASSQDRSYLYEQYF. The CDR3 region has the DNA TGCGCCAGCAGCCAAGATAGGAGCTACCTATACGAGCAGTACTTC.

The V and J genes are TRBV20-1 and TRBJ1-3; D gene ambiguous. The CDR3 length is 13 residues. Germline loops: CDR1 DFQATT, CDR2 SNEGSKA (reference sequence). Deletions cut 6 bases from V and 3 bases from J, with 12 bases between. CDR3 sequence (DNA): TGCAGTGCGCTAGAGTGGGGTGGAAACACCATATATTTT. This gives the protein CSALEWGGNTIYF.

A few counts support this clonotype. The V gene is TRBV20-1, the J gene TRBJ2-6, with 7 bases that match TRBD1. J lost 0 bases, V lost 3 bases, and 11 bases had no gene match. CDR1 is DFQATT and CDR2 is SNEGSKA in the germline V gene (reference sequence). The CDR3 sequence is 18 residues long. CDR3 protein: CSARASTGFPSGANVLTF. The CDR3 coding sequence is TGCAGTGCTAGGGCTTCGACAGGGTTTCCCTCTGGGGCCAACGTCCTGACTTTC.

The V and J genes are TRBV7-3 and TRBJ2-5; tentatively, D is TRBD2 (5 bases). Looked up from germline, CDR1 is SGHTA and CDR2 is FQGTGA. The CDR3 has 15 amino acids. V lost 1 base and J lost 0, with 9 bases in between. In DNA, the CDR3 is TGTGCCAGCAGCTTAATCGGGATATACCAAGAGACCCAGTACTTC. Translation gives CASSLIGIYQETQYF.

The chain employs TRBV20-1 and TRBJ1-1, with D possibly being TRBD1 (6 bases). The V gene lost 3 bases and the J gene lost 1 base, with 15 bases spanning the gap. Germline CDR1 and CDR2: DFQATT and SNEGSKA (reference sequence). The CDR3 loop spans 15 amino acids. CDR3 bases: TGCAGTGCTAGTAATAGGGGGAGAAAGAACACTGAAGCTTTCTTT. It yields the protein CSASNRGRKNTEAFF.

The chain has TRBV20-1 and TRBJ1-5; D perhaps matches TRBD1 (6 bases). V was pared by 1 base and J by 3 bases, with 13 bases between. This CDR3 has 15 amino acids. CDR1 DFQATT and CDR2 SNEGSKA come from the germline V gene (reference sequence). The CDR3: CSARAPGAINQPQHF. DNA of the CDR3: TGCAGTGCTAGAGCCCCGGGGGCTATCAATCAGCCCCAGCATTTT.